These T cell receptor beta chains were read from a single sample in a study of human T cells and chemical hapten exposure. Each CDR3 protein is one row after TCRdb ran MiXCR on the RACE reads. Among tens of thousands of distinct CDR3 sequences listed, 9.5% to 15% were seen once. The sample in question was whole blood, obtained in connection with sensitization to the hapten diphenylcyclopropenone (DPC). Source of these receptors: a young man with alopecia areata. Some clones in this sample may be carry-over from other donors' samples. Both conserved end residues are part of each CDR3. Each record gives: J gene, D gene, V gene, clone size, CDR3 DNA, CDR3 protein. D genes are given only for firm matches. Clone size appears in some rows only: once, few, many, or a class for an expanded clone.

>TRBJ1-2|TRBD1|TRBV27|.
TGTGCCAGCAGTTTATCTGGGACAGGGACCTCCCCTAACTATGGCTACACCTTC
CASSLSGTGTSPNYGYTF
>TRBJ1-6|.|TRBV7-8|.
TGTGCCAGCAGCTTAAACAGAGAAGACGCTCCCCTCCACTTT
CASSLNREDAPLHF
>TRBJ1-6|TRBD1|TRBV9|.
TGTGCCAGCAGCGTAGAGACAGGGTATAATTCACCCCTCCACTTT
CASSVETGYNSPLHF
>TRBJ2-1|TRBD2|TRBV6-2/TRBV6-3|many
TGTGCCAGCAGTTCGTGGCGGGGGGGCGCCTACAATGAGCAGTTCTTC
CASSSWRGGAYNEQFF
>TRBJ2-1|.|TRBV12-3/TRBV12-4|few
TGTGCCAGCAGTTTAACTCTAGGGTACGTTCAAAATGAGCAGTTCTTC
CASSLTLGYVQNEQFF
>TRBJ2-5|.|TRBV5-1|few
TGCGCCAGCAGCTACGGGACGGCCCAAGAGACCCAGTACTTC
CASSYGTAQETQYF
>TRBJ1-6|TRBD1|TRBV12-3/TRBV12-4|.
TGTGCCAGCAGGGGCCGGACAGGGAGTTCACCCCTCCACTTT
CASRGRTGSSPLHF
>TRBJ2-1|.|TRBV6-1|few
TGTGCCAGCAGTGAAGGAGAGAAGGGCGGGGATGAGCAGTTCTTC
CASSEGEKGGDEQFF
>TRBJ2-7|.|TRBV9|few
TGTGCCAGCAGCGTAGGGCAGGGAACCTACGAGCAGTACTTC
CASSVGQGTYEQYF
>TRBJ2-3|TRBD2|TRBV15|many
TGTGCCACCAGCAGAGATCGATTAGCGGGGGGTTCAGATACGCAGTATTTT
CATSRDRLAGGSDTQYF
>TRBJ1-1|.|TRBV28|.
TGTGCCAGCACCCTGTCCACCACTGAAGCTTTCTTT
CASTLSTTEAFF
>TRBJ2-7|TRBD2|TRBV5-1|few
TGCGCCAGCAGCCCCGGGGGGACCGCCTACGAGCAGTACTTC
CASSPGGTAYEQYF
>TRBJ2-7|.|TRBV5-1|.
TGCGCCAGCAGGTCGCCGACCTACGAGCAGTACTTC
CASRSPTYEQYF
>TRBJ1-3|.|TRBV7-2|many
TGTGCCAGCAGCTTAGGGATCCTCTCTGGAAACACCATATATTTT
CASSLGILSGNTIYF
>TRBJ2-1|TRBD2|TRBV6-5|.
TGTGCCAGCAGTTACTCTGGACTAGCGGTCTACAATGAGCAGTTCTTC
CASSYSGLAVYNEQFF
>TRBJ2-1|.|TRBV4-1|many
TGCGCCAGCAGCCAAGGCGACGGGGGCTACAATGAGCAGTTCTTC
CASSQGDGGYNEQFF
>TRBJ2-1|TRBD1|TRBV5-1|many
TGCGCCAGCAGCTCTGAGACAGGGAGAACCTACAATGAGCAGTTCTTC
CASSSETGRTYNEQFF
>TRBJ2-3|TRBD1|TRBV9|many
TGTGCCAGCAGCGTAGGCAGGGGGCTTCTTGGCACAGATACGCAGTATTTT
CASSVGRGLLGTDTQYF
>TRBJ2-5|.|TRBV20-1|few
TGCAGTGCTCCACGACCCGGACGGGAGACCCAGTACTTC
CSAPRPGRETQYF
>TRBJ1-6|TRBD1|TRBV28|.
TGTGCCAGCAGGAGACAGGGAGATTCACCCCTCCATTTT
CASRRQGDSPLHF
>TRBJ2-3|TRBD2|TRBV2|many
TGTGCCAGCAGACCGGGACTAGCGTATTCTAGCACAGATACGCAGTATTTT
CASRPGLAYSSTDTQYF
>TRBJ1-2|TRBD1|TRBV2|many
TGTGCCAGCAAATTGGGACAGGTGAGGTCCTATGGCTACACCTTC
CASKLGQVRSYGYTF
>TRBJ2-2|TRBD1|TRBV24-1|many
TGTGCCACCAGTCTTACAGGGGGGTCCGTCGGGGAGCTGTTTTTT
CATSLTGGSVGELFF
>TRBJ1-4|.|TRBV11-2|.
TGTGCCAGCAGCCCCGGACCCAATGAAAAACTGTTTTTT
CASSPGPNEKLFF
>TRBJ1-6|.|TRBV3-1|.
TGTGCCAGCAGCCAAGATGGGGTAGGCTCACCCCTCCACTTT
CASSQDGVGSPLHF
>TRBJ1-6|.|TRBV7-3|many
TGTGCCAGCAGCTTAACTAGCCACCTCTCTTCGGGTTCACCCCTCCACTTT
CASSLTSHLSSGSPLHF